The entry below describes one TCR beta chain. Profiled with immunoSEQ multiplex PCR; TCRdb holds only in-frame clones, not every one. The table has tens of thousands of clones, roughly 90% seen once. This sample is part of a study of OX40 agonist ivuxolimab in advanced cancers. Looked up from germline, CDR1 is SQVTM and CDR2 is ANQGSEA. Germline trimming cut 7 bases from V and 8 bases from J; bases unmatched to any gene: 10. The CDR3 length is 13 residues. The TCR sequence derives from an adult with an advanced solid tumor such as melanoma, head and neck, liver or kidney cancer. This sequence joins TRBV29-1 and TRBJ2-1, with 8 bases lining up with TRBD2. This sample comprised CD4+ or CD8+ T cells sorted from blood, obtained in a trial of the OX40 agonist ivuxolimab. CDR3 region: CSARGGISDEQFF. The CDR3 DNA reads as TGCAGCGCCCGGGGGGGCATAAGCGATGAGCAGTTCTTC.